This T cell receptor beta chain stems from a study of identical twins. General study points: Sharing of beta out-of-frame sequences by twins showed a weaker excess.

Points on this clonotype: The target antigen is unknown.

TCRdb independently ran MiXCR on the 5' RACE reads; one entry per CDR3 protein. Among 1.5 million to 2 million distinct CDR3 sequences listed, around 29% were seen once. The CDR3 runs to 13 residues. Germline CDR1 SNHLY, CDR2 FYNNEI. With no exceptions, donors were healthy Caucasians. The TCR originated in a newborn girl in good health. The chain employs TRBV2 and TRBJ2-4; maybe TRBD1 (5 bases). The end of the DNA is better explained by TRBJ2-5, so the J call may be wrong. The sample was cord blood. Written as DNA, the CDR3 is TGTGCCAACCAGCAGGGTGGTGCAGAGACCCAGTACTTC. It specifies CANQQGGAETQYF.